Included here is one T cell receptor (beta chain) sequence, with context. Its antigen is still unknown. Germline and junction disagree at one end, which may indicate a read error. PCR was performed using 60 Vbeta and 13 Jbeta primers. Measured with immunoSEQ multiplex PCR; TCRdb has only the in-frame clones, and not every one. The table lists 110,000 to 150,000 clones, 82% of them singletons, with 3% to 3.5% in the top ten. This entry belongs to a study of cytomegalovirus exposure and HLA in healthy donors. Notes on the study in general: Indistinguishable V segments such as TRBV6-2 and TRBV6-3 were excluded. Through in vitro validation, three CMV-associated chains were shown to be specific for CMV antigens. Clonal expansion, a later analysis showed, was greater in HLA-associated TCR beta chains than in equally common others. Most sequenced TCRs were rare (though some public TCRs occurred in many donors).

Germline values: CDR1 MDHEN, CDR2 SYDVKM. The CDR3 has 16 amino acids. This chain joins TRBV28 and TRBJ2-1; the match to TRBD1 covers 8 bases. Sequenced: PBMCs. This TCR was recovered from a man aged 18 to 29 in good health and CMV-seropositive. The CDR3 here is CASSLDGTGSNNEQFF. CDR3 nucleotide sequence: TGTGCCAGCAGTTTAGATGGGACAGGCTCCAACAATGAGCAGTTCTTC.